Below, 14 T cell receptor beta chains from the same sample are listed, as sequenced in a study of shared T cell receptors in the human thymus. Sequencing used immunoSEQ multiplex PCR; TCRdb keeps in-frame clones, though not all of them. The table lists 650,000 to 950,000 clones, 70% to 90% of them singletons. Another study also made use of these data, one on human thymus T cells.

The sequencing sample was made of thymocytes. Receptors were obtained from a girl less than two years old with a congenital heart defect.

V is TRBV29-1 and J is TRBJ1-1; 8 bases map to TRBD1. The CDR3 runs 14 residues. Germline V gene sequence: CDR1 SQVTM, CDR2 ANQGSEA. The V and J ends lost 3 bases and 5 bases, in that order; junction bases with no gene match: 8. DNA for the CDR3: TGCAGCGTTGATCTCAGGACAGGGTCTACTGAAGCTTTCTTT. It specifies CSVDLRTGSTEAFF.

The chain links TRBV5-1 to TRBJ1-1; TRBD1 might be the D (6 bases). V lost 0 bases and J 0 bases, leaving 18 bases between the germline ends. CDR1 SGHRS and CDR2 YFSETQ come from the germline V gene. CDR3 size: 18 residues. For the CDR3, the DNA is TGCGCCAGCAGCTTGGATGGGACACCCTTTAGGGTGAACACTGAAGCTTTCTTT. It is translated as CASSLDGTPFRVNTEAFF.

The rearrangement uses TRBV7-9 and TRBJ1-1; maybe TRBD1 (5 bases). V lost 5 bases and J lost 3, with 19 bases in between. The CDR3 runs 16 residues. Germline-derived CDR1 and CDR2 are SEHNR and FQNEAQ (reference sequence). CDR3 sequence: CASSTKGTGEDTEAFF. The CDR3 nucleotides are TGTGCCAGCAGCACTAAGGGGACGGGGGAGGACACTGAAGCTTTCTTT.

This chain connects TRBV9 to TRBJ2-1; 7 nucleotides line up with TRBD2. The V gene's germline CDR1 is SGDLS and CDR2 YYNGEE. J gave up 4 bases and V 3 bases, and 13 bases lay outside the gene matches. The CDR3 consists of 17 residues. CDR3 in DNA: TGTGCCAGCAGCGAGAATTTCGGGACTACCCTGTACAATGAGCAGTTCTTC. Translating gives CASSENFGTTLYNEQFF.

The chain carries TRBV5-1 and TRBJ2-5; TRBD2 matches at 12 bases. The J call may not be correct, given that the DNA end is closer to TRBJ2-7. This CDR3 comprises 18 residues. Germline loops: CDR1 SGHRS, CDR2 YFSETQ. The CDR3 spells CASSSDLRTSGVGYEQYF. Written as DNA, the CDR3 is TGCGCCAGCAGCTCGGACCTAAGGACTAGCGGGGTTGGTTACGAGCAGTACTTC.

This clone has more than one count but fewer than ten. The chain employs TRBV10-2 and TRBJ1-1; D is possibly TRBD1 (6 bases). The CDR3 is 14 residues long. Germline V lookup: CDR1 WSHSY, CDR2 SAAADI. Trimming removed 10 bases at V and 1 base at J, with 16 bases between. The CDR3, as DNA: TGCGCCACCAAACACAGGGCCGAGAACACTGAAGCTTTCTTT. Its protein is CATKHRAENTEAFF.

The chain carries TRBV7-2 and TRBJ1-6, with a weak D call TRBD1 (6 bases). The CDR3 is 19 residues long. Trimming took off 2 bases at V and 4 bases at J, with 21 bases between the two ends. The V gene's germline CDR1 is SGHTA and CDR2 FQGNSA. Here the CDR3 DNA reads TGTGCCAGCAGCTTAAGACCCAGGACTTGGACAGAATATAATTCACCCCTCCACTTT. It yields the protein CASSLRPRTWTEYNSPLHF.

This chain joins TRBV6-1 and TRBJ1-6, with D tentatively TRBD1 (5 bases). This CDR3 is 19 amino acids long. V dropped 2 bases and J dropped 5 bases, with 22 bases sitting between them. CDR1 is MNHNS, CDR2 SASEGT, per germline. The CDR3 DNA follows: TGTGCCAGCAGTGAACAAGTGCGATTAACAGGACACCATAATTCACCCCTCCACTTT. Translating it yields CASSEQVRLTGHHNSPLHF.

V usage is TRBV18 and J usage is TRBJ1-6; TRBD1 matches at 9 bases. Germline trimming cut 5 bases from V and 8 bases from J; bases unmatched to any gene: 13. The germline gives CDR1 KGHSH, CDR2 LQKENI. CDR3 size: 17 residues. CDR3 sequence reads: CASSNKFIGQGYSPLHF. CDR3 bases: TGTGCCAGCTCAAATAAATTTATTGGACAGGGGTATTCACCCCTCCACTTT.

The chain combines TRBV4-1 with TRBJ2-3; tentatively, D is TRBD2 (5 bases). V gave up 1 base and J gave up 1 base, with 18 bases separating them. This CDR3 contains 18 residues. Germline CDR1 MGHRA, CDR2 YSYEKL. CDR3 DNA: TGCGCCAGCAGCCAAGTGGCGGGCAGGAACTTTCGCACAGATACGCAGTATTTT. Its translation: CASSQVAGRNFRTDTQYF.

V gene TRBV14 combines with J gene TRBJ2-3, with TRBD1 matching 9 bases. The V segment lost 1 base and the J segment 8 bases; nucleotides outside the gene matches: 16. This CDR3 has 18 residues. Germline CDR1 and CDR2: SGHDN and FVKESK. The CDR3 is CASSQVLEGQGPRGTQYF. The CDR3 nucleotides read TGTGCCAGCAGCCAAGTTCTCGAGGGACAGGGCCCTCGGGGTACGCAGTATTTT.

The table lists this clone with a count of one. The CDR3 DNA is TGTGCCAGTAGTATCAGGCAGTCTCTTAACTATGGCTACACCTTC. Protein: CASSIRQSLNYGYTF. The V gene is TRBV19, the J gene TRBJ1-2; no clear D. The V and J ends lost 3 bases and 1 base respectively, with 12 bases between them. The CDR3 sequence is 15 residues long. The V gene's germline CDR1 is LNHDA and CDR2 SQIVND (reference sequence).

The genes are TRBV4-1 and TRBJ2-5; tentatively, D is TRBD2 (7 bases). The CDR3 contains 15 residues. Germline assignment: CDR1 MGHRA and CDR2 YSYEKL. V was cut by 0 bases and J by 7 bases, with 15 bases left in between. In DNA, the CDR3 is TGCGCCAGCAGCCAAGAGGCGGGGGCGACCGGGACCCAGTACTTC. Protein: CASSQEAGATGTQYF.

This clone was counted between two and nine times. This sequence joins TRBV19 and TRBJ1-1; D possibly corresponds to TRBD1 (5 bases). The V and J ends lost 0 bases and 1 base respectively, with 18 bases between them. The CDR3 sequence is 18 residues long. Germline V gene lookup returns CDR1 LNHDA and CDR2 SQIVND (reference sequence). The CDR3 region has the DNA TGTGCCAGTAGTATAGATCTTACAGGCCCGCCGTCGAACACTGAAGCTTTCTTT. Encoded protein: CASSIDLTGPPSNTEAFF.